The sequence of this T cell receptor beta chain was determined in a study of OX40 agonist ivuxolimab in advanced cancers. The overall study: The study gave patients intravenous ivuxolimab at 0.01 to 10 mg/kg every 2 weeks. Antecedent anti-PD-1, anti-PD-L1 or anti-CTLA-4 therapy was permissible, with roughly 36% having received some.

Profiling relied on immunoSEQ multiplex PCR, and the TCRdb table lists in-frame clones only, not all of them. Here the sample spans tens of thousands of clones, more than 75% being singletons. V dropped 4 bases and J dropped 0 bases, with 10 bases sitting between them. Germline loops: CDR1 SGHTA, CDR2 FQGNSA. The CDR3 spans 16 residues. This sample comprised CD4+ or CD8+ T cells sorted from blood, obtained in a trial of the OX40 agonist ivuxolimab. The J gene is TRBJ2-6, the V gene TRBV7-2; the D is unclear. The receptor comes from an adult with an advanced solid tumor such as melanoma, head and neck, liver or kidney cancer. The CDR3 DNA reads as TGTGCCAGCAGCTACGGCAGCTTCTCTGGGGCCAACGTCCTGACTTTC. It translates to CASSYGSFSGANVLTF.